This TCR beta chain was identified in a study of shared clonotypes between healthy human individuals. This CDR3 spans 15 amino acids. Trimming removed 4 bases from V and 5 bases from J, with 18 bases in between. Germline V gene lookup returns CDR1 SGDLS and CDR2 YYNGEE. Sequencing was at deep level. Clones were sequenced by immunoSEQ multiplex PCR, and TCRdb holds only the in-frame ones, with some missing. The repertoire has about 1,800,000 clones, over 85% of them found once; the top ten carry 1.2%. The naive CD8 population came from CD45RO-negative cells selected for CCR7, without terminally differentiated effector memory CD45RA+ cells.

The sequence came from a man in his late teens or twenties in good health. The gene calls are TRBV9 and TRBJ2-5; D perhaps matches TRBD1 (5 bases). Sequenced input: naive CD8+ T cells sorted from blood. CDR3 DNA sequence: TGTGCCAGCAGCTATCACGAGGTTAGGGGTGAGACCCAGTACTTC. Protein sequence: CASSYHEVRGETQYF.